This TCR beta chain originates from a study of Graves' ophthalmopathy and Graves' hyperthyroidism. Study observations and caveats: At 60% to 71% sensitivity and 72.22% specificity, the model predicted progression of the ophthalmopathy. A majority of expanded thyroid clonotypes exceeding 0.001 frequency were likewise present in blood.

V lost 4 bases and J lost 1, with 11 bases in between. There are 14 residues in the CDR3. Germline V CDR1 and CDR2: SGHTA, FQGNSA. Having ophthalmopathy, the donors showed moderate-to-severe activity, CAS ≥3 and NOSPECS ≥4, with disease lasting under 3 months. As the starting material, over 9 ml of fresh peripheral blood yielded the PBMCs. This clonotype was seen ten or more times. Its antigen is as yet unknown. The study amplified TCR beta CDR3 regions using RNA transcripts. First-round RT-PCR with HTBI primers preceded a second-round multiplex PCR. Via MiXCR, TCRdb re-called the multiplex PCR reads, giving one row per CDR3 protein. The sample shows approximately 460,000 distinct CDR3 sequences, 13% to 15% of them seen only once.

The rearrangement links TRBV7-2 to TRBJ2-7; no clear D. Sequences were obtained from blood. The source of this sequence is a woman in her 30s with Graves' ophthalmopathy. CDR3 bases: TGTGCCAGCAGCTCTACCGTTACTTCCTACGAGCAGTACTTC. Protein: CASSSTVTSYEQYF.